The 31 T cell receptor beta chains listed next were all sequenced from one sample in a study of cytomegalovirus exposure and HLA in healthy donors. PCR employed 60 Vbeta and 13 Jbeta primers. Data came from immunoSEQ multiplex PCR; TCRdb stores just in-frame clones and leaves some out. The data hold some 110,000 clones, with 79% observed a single time. The source material was PBMCs. The receptor set was obtained from a woman between 18 and 29 years old in good health and CMV-seropositive.

The chain employs TRBV18 and TRBJ2-6; 12 positions agree with TRBD1. The CDR3 runs to 19 residues. Trimming took 2 bases from V and 3 from J; bases not matched to a gene: 8. Germline loops: CDR1 KGHSH, CDR2 LQKENI. The CDR3 protein is CASSPTGTGGAYGANVLTF. The CDR3 DNA is TGTGCCAGCTCACCAACCGGGACAGGGGGCGCGTATGGGGCCAACGTCCTGACTTTC.

The gene calls are TRBV9 and TRBJ2-1, with a tentative D call TRBD2 (6 bases). This CDR3 contains 15 residues. Germline CDR1 is SGDLS and CDR2 is YYNGEE. With 0 bases removed from V and 9 bases from J, the gap between germline ends came to 16 bases. CDR3 DNA: TGTGCCAGCAGCGTAGACTTCGGAGGGCCGGGTGAGCAGTTCTTC. Encoded protein: CASSVDFGGPGEQFF.

This rearrangement joins TRBV19 to TRBJ1-3; D gene ambiguous. CDR3 length: 12 residues. Germline-derived CDR1 and CDR2 are LNHDA and SQIVND (reference sequence). Trimming pared 3 bases from V and 4 bases from J, leaving 4 bases between. This CDR3 is CASSILGNTIYF. DNA for the CDR3: TGTGCCAGTAGTATTCTCGGAAACACCATATATTTT.

This sequence joins TRBV7-3 and TRBJ2-1, with a tentative D call TRBD1 (6 bases). Germline values: CDR1 SGHTA, CDR2 FQGTGA. CDR3 length: 14 amino acids. V dropped 5 bases and J dropped 0 bases, with 8 bases sitting between them. The CDR3 nucleotides read TGTGCCAGCAGCGACAGGAGCTCCTACAATGAGCAGTTCTTC. Encoded protein: CASSDRSSYNEQFF.

This clone turned up a few times. The chain combines TRBV6-5 with TRBJ2-1, with 10 bases matching TRBD2. The CDR3 length is 13 residues. Germline V gene lookup returns CDR1 MNHEY and CDR2 SVGAGI. The V gene end was trimmed by 6 bases and the J gene end by 6 bases; junction bases not matched to a gene: 2. The CDR3: CASRRLAGNEQFF. DNA for the CDR3: TGTGCCAGCAGGAGACTAGCGGGCAATGAGCAGTTCTTC.

This clone showed up just a few times. This chain joins TRBV5-4 and TRBJ1-1, with D perhaps TRBD1 (6 bases). With 4 bases removed from V and 8 bases from J, the gap between germline ends came to 21 bases. The CDR3 loop spans 15 amino acids. Germline-derived CDR1 and CDR2 are SGHNT and YYREEE (reference sequence). CDR3 loop: CASSLDWDTLKEAFF. The CDR3 nucleotides are TGTGCCAGCAGCCTTGACTGGGACACACTGAAGGAAGCTTTCTTT. Full variable domain (remainder filled in from reference TRBV5-4 and TRBJ1-1): ETGVTQSPTHLIKTRGQQVTLRCSSQSGHNTVSWYQQALGQGPQFIFQYYREEENGRGNFPPRFSGLQFPNYSSELNVNALELDDSALYLCASSLDWDTLKEAFFGQGTRLTVV.

The chain combines TRBV27 with TRBJ1-1; 7 bases agree with TRBD1. Germline V gene data show CDR1 as MNHEY and CDR2 as SMNVEV (reference sequence). V trimming: 6 bases; J trimming: 3 bases; junction bases outside the gene matches: 4. This CDR3 spans 13 amino acids. In DNA, the CDR3 is TGTGCCAGCAGCCGGGACAGTTACACTGAAGCTTTCTTT. It translates to CASSRDSYTEAFF.

This chain connects TRBV6-5 to TRBJ1-1, with D possibly matching TRBD1 (6 bases). Deletions cut 6 bases from V and 0 bases from J, with 11 bases between. This CDR3 spans 14 amino acids. The germline V gene has CDR1 MNHEY and CDR2 SVGAGI. The chain's CDR3 is CASRGQLMNTEAFF. CDR3 coding DNA: TGTGCCAGCAGAGGACAGCTTATGAACACTGAAGCTTTCTTT.

The V call is TRBV5-8, the J call TRBJ1-5; a weak D match, TRBD1 (5 bases). V was cut by 4 bases and J by 4 bases, with 18 bases left in between. The CDR3 has 16 residues. The germline gives CDR1 SGHTS, CDR2 YDEGEE. The CDR3 nucleotides read TGTGCCAGCAGCAGAAATGCGGGGCAGTCGAATCAGCCCCAGCATTTT. This encodes CASSRNAGQSNQPQHF.

A few counts support this clone. This chain uses TRBV30 with TRBJ1-2, with a possible D match to TRBD1 (6 bases). V lost 0 bases and J 10 bases, leaving 15 bases between the germline ends. Germline CDR1 GTSNPN, CDR2 SVGIG (reference sequence). The length of the CDR3 is 13 residues. As DNA, the CDR3 is TGTGCCTGGAGTGTACGACGGACAGAGACCTACACCTTC. This codes for CAWSVRRTETYTF.

V gene TRBV6-5 combines with J gene TRBJ1-5; 10 positions agree with TRBD1. This CDR3 spans 12 amino acids. The trim removed 4 bases at V and 16 bases at J, leaving 7 bases unmatched. CDR1 and CDR2 (germline): MNHEY, SVGAGI. CDR3: CASSSRDRGEHF. CDR3 nucleotides: TGTGCCAGCAGTTCGCGGGACAGGGGAGAACATTTT.

The V gene is TRBV5-1, the J gene TRBJ2-5; 11 positions match TRBD1. Germline CDR1 is SGHRS and CDR2 is YFSETQ. The J segment lost 4 bases and the V segment lost 4 bases, leaving 12 bases of the junction unmatched. CDR3 length equals 17 residues. DNA for the CDR3: TGCGCCAGCAGCCCCTGGACAGGGGGCGCGATAAGAGAGACCCAGTACTTC. Translating it yields CASSPWTGGAIRETQYF.

This chain joins TRBV7-9 and TRBJ2-1; D uncertain. The V gene's germline CDR1 is SEHNR and CDR2 FQNEAQ (reference sequence). The CDR3 is 15 residues long. The germline V and J ends were trimmed by 3 bases and 5 bases, with 14 bases remaining between them. CDR3 protein: CASSFLVSENNEQFF. The CDR3 bases are TGTGCCAGCAGCTTCCTAGTTAGTGAGAACAATGAGCAGTTCTTC.

The gene calls are TRBV5-6 and TRBJ2-7; 7 bases align to TRBD1. The CDR3 is made up of 14 amino acids. The germline gives CDR1 SGHDT, CDR2 YYEEEE. J lost 1 base, V lost 9 bases, and 10 bases had no gene match. The CDR3 DNA sequence: TGTGCCACCCGGCAACAGGGGTCATCCTACGAGCAGTACTTC. It specifies CATRQQGSSYEQYF.

This clone was counted only a few times. J is TRBJ2-4 and V is TRBV5-1, with TRBD1 identical over 9 bases. V trimming: 2 bases; J trimming: 0 bases; junction bases outside the gene matches: 6. CDR3 length equals 17 residues. Germline V gives CDR1 SGHRS, CDR2 YFSETQ. CDR3 in DNA: TGCGCCAGCAGCTTAAGGGGGGACAGGGCAGCCAAAAACATTCAGTACTTC. Translating it yields CASSLRGDRAAKNIQYF.

This chain uses TRBV7-9 with TRBJ2-2, with D perhaps TRBD2 (5 bases). Trimming left V 4 bases short and J 6 bases short, with 15 bases between. The CDR3 contains 15 residues. The germline V gene encodes CDR1 SEHNR and CDR2 FQNEAQ (reference sequence). For the CDR3, the DNA is TGTGCCAGCAGCTCCGAGAGGGATGGGTCCGGGGAGCTGTTTTTT. Translation gives CASSSERDGSGELFF.

This clone came up a few times. V usage is TRBV7-9 and J usage is TRBJ1-2; TRBD1 matches at 9 bases. Unmatched junction bases numbered 12, after V lost 2 bases and J lost 5 bases. Germline V gives CDR1 SEHNR, CDR2 FQNEAQ (reference sequence). The CDR3 extends over 17 amino acids. As DNA, the CDR3 is TGTGCCAGCAGCTTACCCCGAACAGGGGGCGAAGGGTATGGCTACACCTTC. It is translated as CASSLPRTGGEGYGYTF. Based on the CDR3 plus reference TRBV7-9 and TRBJ1-2, the full variable domain is DTGVSQNPRHKITKRGQNVTFRCDPISEHNRLYWYRQTLGQGPEFLTYFQNEAQLEKSRLLSDRFSAERPKGSFSTLEIQRTEQGDSAMYLCASSLPRTGGEGYGYTFGSGTRLTVV.

The V and J genes are TRBV10-2 and TRBJ2-5; 7 bases are shared with TRBD2. V shed 2 bases, J shed 0 bases, and the junction held 6 bases outside the gene matches. Germline assignment: CDR1 WSHSY and CDR2 SAAADI. This CDR3 has 16 residues. DNA for the CDR3: TGCGCCAGCAGTGAGCCCGGGACTACGAACCAAGAGACCCAGTACTTC. This sequence encodes CASSEPGTTNQETQYF.

This clone appeared a few times. The chain is built from TRBV28 and TRBJ2-1, with 9 nucleotides matching TRBD2. This CDR3 has 16 residues. Per the germline V gene, CDR1 is MDHEN and CDR2 is SYDVKM. V gave up 2 bases and J gave up 9 bases; unmatched junction bases: 11. DNA for the CDR3: TGTGCCAGCAGTTTAGGAGGGACTAGCTGGGTTATTGAGCAGTTCTTC. This encodes CASSLGGTSWVIEQFF. Using reference TRBV28 and TRBJ2-1 for the parts outside the CDR3, the full variable domain is DVKVTQSSRYLVKRTGEKVFLECVQDMDHENMFWYRQDPGLGLRLIYFSYDVKMKEKGDIPEGYSVSREKKERFSLILESASTNQTSMYLCASSLGGTSWVIEQFFGPGTRLTVL.

This clone was counted only a few times. This chain uses TRBV2 with TRBJ2-1, with 9 bases lining up with TRBD2. CDR1 is SNHLY and CDR2 is FYNNEI in the germline V gene. J was trimmed by 9 bases and V by 2 bases; bases with no gene match: 8. The CDR3 runs to 15 residues. The CDR3 DNA is TGTGCCAGCAGTGAACAAGCGGGAGGCCGGGGTGAGCAGTTCTTC. It codes for CASSEQAGGRGEQFF.

The chain couples TRBV5-8 to TRBJ1-3; 7 nucleotides agree with TRBD1. CDR1 is SGHTS and CDR2 is YDEGEE in the germline V gene. There are 14 residues in the CDR3. Germline trimming cut 4 bases from V and 6 bases from J; bases unmatched to any gene: 7. The DNA for the CDR3 is TGTGCCAGCAGCCTCGGGACAGCAATAAACACCATATATTTT. Protein: CASSLGTAINTIYF.

The V gene is TRBV5-1, the J gene TRBJ1-4; D unresolved. Germline assignment: CDR1 SGHRS and CDR2 YFSETQ. The CDR3 sequence is 15 residues long. The V and J ends lost 7 bases and 8 bases respectively, with 21 bases between them. The CDR3 coding sequence is TGCGCCAGCTGTTCCGGGATACAGTCATTAGAAAAACTGTTTTTT. The encoded protein is CASCSGIQSLEKLFF.

V gene TRBV6-5 combines with J gene TRBJ1-5; 9 bases agree with TRBD1. Germline CDR1 reads MNHEY; CDR2 reads SVGAGI. The CDR3 is made up of 14 amino acids. With V trimmed by 4 bases and J by 6 bases, 4 bases remained unmatched. CDR3 protein: CASSFTGGGQPQHF. The CDR3 coding sequence is TGTGCCAGCAGTTTCACAGGGGGCGGTCAGCCCCAGCATTTT.

CDR3 amino acids: CASSLVGTSQETQYF. CDR3 DNA: TGCGCCAGCAGCCTTGTGGGGACTAGCCAAGAGACCCAGTACTTC. The chain is built from TRBV5-1 and TRBJ2-5, with 8 bases identical to TRBD2. The CDR3 spans 15 residues. Germline trimming cut 4 bases from V and 1 base from J; bases unmatched to any gene: 6. Germline V CDR1 and CDR2: SGHRS, YFSETQ.

This chain connects TRBV20-1 to TRBJ2-7; no reliable D call. CDR3 size: 11 residues. V was shortened by 6 bases and J by 1 base, with 7 bases between the two germline ends. Germline lookup yields CDR1 DFQATT and CDR2 SNEGSKA (reference sequence). DNA of the CDR3: TGCAGTGCCCTTCAGTCCTACGAGCAGTACTTC. Translation: CSALQSYEQYF.

V is TRBV19 and J is TRBJ2-3, with D possibly matching TRBD2 (5 bases). CDR1 is LNHDA and CDR2 is SQIVND in the germline V gene (reference sequence). The CDR3 runs 14 residues. V lost 1 base, J lost 2 bases, and 7 bases lay in between. As DNA, the CDR3 is TGTGCCAGTAGTATAGTGAGGGCCACAGATACGCAGTATTTT. Encoded protein: CASSIVRATDTQYF.

V usage is TRBV10-3 and J usage is TRBJ1-2; D might be TRBD1 (6 bases). Germline V gene lookup returns CDR1 ENHRY and CDR2 SYGVKD. The CDR3 totals 17 residues. Trimming stripped 5 bases from V and 6 bases from J, with 25 bases between. Here the CDR3 DNA reads TGTGCCATCAGTTCGGGACACCTGCTAATTCCTATGGATGGCTACACCTTC. Translated, it gives CAISSGHLLIPMDGYTF.

The chain uses TRBV6-5 and TRBJ1-5, with D hard to call. Germline V gene lookup returns CDR1 MNHEY and CDR2 SVGAGI. Trimming removed 7 bases from V and 5 bases from J, with 12 bases in between. There are 13 residues in the CDR3. The CDR3 reads CASKEASHQPQHF. The CDR3 DNA reads TGTGCCAGCAAGGAGGCCTCACATCAGCCCCAGCATTTT.

The genes are TRBV19 and TRBJ1-1; 7 nucleotides agree with TRBD1. The CDR3 has 13 amino acids. V lost 7 bases, J lost 2 bases, and 4 bases stayed unmatched. CDR1 is LNHDA, CDR2 SQIVND, per germline (reference sequence). The CDR3 reads CASTRGFNTEAFF. For the CDR3, the DNA is TGTGCCAGTACCAGGGGGTTTAACACTGAAGCTTTCTTT.

The rearrangement uses TRBV19 and TRBJ2-3; possible D gene TRBD1, 6 bases. The germline gives CDR1 LNHDA, CDR2 SQIVND (reference sequence). CDR3 length: 14 residues. Trimming took off 3 bases at V and 4 bases at J, with 11 bases between the two ends. CDR3 sequence: CASSMEPGADTQYF. CDR3 coding DNA: TGTGCCAGTAGTATGGAGCCAGGGGCAGATACGCAGTATTTT. Filled out from reference TRBV19 and TRBJ2-3, the complete variable domain reads DGGITQSPKYLFRKEGQNVTLSCEQNLNHDAMYWYRQDPGQGLRLIYYSQIVNDFQKGDIAEGYSVSREKKESFPLTVTSAQKNPTAFYLCASSMEPGADTQYFGPGTRLTVL.

There are a few counts of this clone. V gene TRBV4-1 combines with J gene TRBJ2-1; 8 bases agree with TRBD2. The CDR3 sequence is 15 residues long. CDR1 MGHRA and CDR2 YSYEKL come from the germline V gene. V gave up 0 bases and J gave up 7 bases; unmatched junction bases: 5. For the CDR3, the DNA is TGCGCCAGCAGCCAAGATCAGCGGGAGAGGAATGAGCAGTTCTTC. Amino acid sequence: CASSQDQRERNEQFF.